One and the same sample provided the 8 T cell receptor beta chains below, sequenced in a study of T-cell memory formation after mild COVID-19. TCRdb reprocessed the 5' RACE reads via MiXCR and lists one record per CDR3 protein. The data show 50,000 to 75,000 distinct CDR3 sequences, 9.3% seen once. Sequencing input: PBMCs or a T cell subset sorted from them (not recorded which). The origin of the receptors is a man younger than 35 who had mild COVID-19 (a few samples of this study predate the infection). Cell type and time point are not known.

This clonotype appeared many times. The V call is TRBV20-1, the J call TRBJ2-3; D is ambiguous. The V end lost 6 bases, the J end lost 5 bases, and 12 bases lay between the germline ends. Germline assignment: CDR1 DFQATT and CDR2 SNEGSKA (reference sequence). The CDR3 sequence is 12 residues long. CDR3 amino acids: CSAREWGDTQYF. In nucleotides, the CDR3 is TGCAGTGCGCGCGAGTGGGGAGATACGCAGTATTTT.

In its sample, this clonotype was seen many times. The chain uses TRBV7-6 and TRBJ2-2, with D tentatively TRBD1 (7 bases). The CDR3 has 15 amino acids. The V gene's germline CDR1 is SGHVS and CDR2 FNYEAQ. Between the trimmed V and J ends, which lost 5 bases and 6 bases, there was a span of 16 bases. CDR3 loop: CASSARGESAGELFF. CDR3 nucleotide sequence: TGTGCCAGCAGCGCCAGGGGGGAATCCGCCGGGGAGCTGTTTTTT. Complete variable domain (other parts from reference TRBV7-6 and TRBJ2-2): GAGVSQSPRYKVTKRGQDVALRCDPISGHVSLYWYRQALGQGPEFLTYFNYEAQQDKSGLPNDRFSAERPEGSISTLTIQRTEQRDSAMYRCASSARGESAGELFFGEGSRLTVL.

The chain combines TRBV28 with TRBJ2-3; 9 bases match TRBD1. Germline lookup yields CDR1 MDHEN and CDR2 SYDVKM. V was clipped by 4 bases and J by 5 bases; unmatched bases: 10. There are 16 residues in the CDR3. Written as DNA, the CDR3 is TGTGCCAGCAGTTCAGGCCCAGGACAGGGGCTAGATACGCAGTATTTT. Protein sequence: CASSSGPGQGLDTQYF.

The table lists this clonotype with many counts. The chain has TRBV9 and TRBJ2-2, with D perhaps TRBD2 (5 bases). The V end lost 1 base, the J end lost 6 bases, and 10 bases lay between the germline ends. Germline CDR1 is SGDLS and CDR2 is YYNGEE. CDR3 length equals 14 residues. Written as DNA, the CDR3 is TGTGCCAGCAGCGTACTAGTCGGGGCCGGGGAGCTGTTTTTT. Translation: CASSVLVGAGELFF.

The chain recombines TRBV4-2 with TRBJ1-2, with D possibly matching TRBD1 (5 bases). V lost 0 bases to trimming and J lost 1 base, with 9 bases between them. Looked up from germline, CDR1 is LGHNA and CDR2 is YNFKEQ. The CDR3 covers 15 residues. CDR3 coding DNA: TGTGCCAGCAGCCAAGAAGGGACCAGTAACTATGGCTACACCTTC. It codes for CASSQEGTSNYGYTF.

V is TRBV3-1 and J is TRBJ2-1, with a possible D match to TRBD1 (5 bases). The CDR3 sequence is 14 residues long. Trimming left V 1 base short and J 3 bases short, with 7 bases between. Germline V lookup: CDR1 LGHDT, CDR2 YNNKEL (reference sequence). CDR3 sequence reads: CASSQGGSYNEQFF. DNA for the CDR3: TGTGCCAGCAGCCAAGGGGGCAGCTACAATGAGCAGTTCTTC.

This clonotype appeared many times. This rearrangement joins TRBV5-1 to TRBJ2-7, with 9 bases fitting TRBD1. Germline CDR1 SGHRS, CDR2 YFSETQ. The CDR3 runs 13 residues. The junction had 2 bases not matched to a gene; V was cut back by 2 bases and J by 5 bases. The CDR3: CASSFGQGNEQYV. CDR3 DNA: TGCGCCAGCAGCTTCGGACAGGGGAACGAGCAGTACGTC.

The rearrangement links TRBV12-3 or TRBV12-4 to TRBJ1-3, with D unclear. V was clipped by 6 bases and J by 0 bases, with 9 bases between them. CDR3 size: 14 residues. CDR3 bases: TGTGCCAGCAGCTCAACAGTCTCTGGAAACACCATATATTTT. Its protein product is CASSSTVSGNTIYF.